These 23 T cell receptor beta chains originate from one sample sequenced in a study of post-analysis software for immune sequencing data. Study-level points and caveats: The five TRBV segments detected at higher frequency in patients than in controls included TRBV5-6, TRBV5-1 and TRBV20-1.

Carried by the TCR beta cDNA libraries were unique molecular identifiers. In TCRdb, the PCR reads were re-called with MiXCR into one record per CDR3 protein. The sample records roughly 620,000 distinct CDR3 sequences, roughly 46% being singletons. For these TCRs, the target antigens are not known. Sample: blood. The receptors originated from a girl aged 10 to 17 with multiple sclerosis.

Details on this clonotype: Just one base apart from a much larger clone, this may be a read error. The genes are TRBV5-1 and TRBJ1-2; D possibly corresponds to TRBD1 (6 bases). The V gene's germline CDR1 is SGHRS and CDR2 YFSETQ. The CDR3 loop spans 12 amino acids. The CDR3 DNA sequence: TGCGCCGGCAGACAGGCCGACTATGGCTACACCTTC. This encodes CAGRQADYGYTF.

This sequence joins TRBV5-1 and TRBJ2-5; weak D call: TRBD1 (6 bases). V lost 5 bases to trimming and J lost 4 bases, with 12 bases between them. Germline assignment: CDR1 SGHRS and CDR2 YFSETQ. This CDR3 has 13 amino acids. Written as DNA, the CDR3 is TGCGCCAGCAGTGGACAGAAGGGAGAGACCCAGTACTTC. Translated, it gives CASSGQKGETQYF.

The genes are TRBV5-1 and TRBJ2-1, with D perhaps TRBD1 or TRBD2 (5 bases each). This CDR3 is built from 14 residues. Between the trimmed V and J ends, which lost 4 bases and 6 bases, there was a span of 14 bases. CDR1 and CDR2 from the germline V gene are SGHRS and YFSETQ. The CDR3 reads CASSPPGTRNEQFF. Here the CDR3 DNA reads TGCGCCAGCAGCCCTCCCGGGACCCGCAATGAGCAGTTCTTC.

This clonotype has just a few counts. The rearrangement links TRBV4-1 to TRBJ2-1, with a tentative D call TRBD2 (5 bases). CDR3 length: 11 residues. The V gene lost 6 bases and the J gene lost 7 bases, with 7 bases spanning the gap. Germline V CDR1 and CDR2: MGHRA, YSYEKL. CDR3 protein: CASRGENEQFF. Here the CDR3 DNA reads TGCGCCAGCAGGGGAGAAAATGAGCAGTTCTTC.

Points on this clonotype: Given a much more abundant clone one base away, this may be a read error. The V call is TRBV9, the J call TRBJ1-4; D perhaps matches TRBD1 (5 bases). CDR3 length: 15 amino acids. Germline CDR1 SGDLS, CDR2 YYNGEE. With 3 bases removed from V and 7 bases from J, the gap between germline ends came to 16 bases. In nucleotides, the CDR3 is TGTGCCAGCAGCGCCCACAGGAGCAACAGTGAAAAACTGTTTTTT. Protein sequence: CASSAHRSNSEKLFF.

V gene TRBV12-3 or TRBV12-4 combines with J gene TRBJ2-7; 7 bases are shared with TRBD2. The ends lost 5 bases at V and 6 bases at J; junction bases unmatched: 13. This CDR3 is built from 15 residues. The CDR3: CASSMQSGGGREQYF. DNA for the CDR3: TGTGCCAGCAGTATGCAATCGGGGGGAGGTCGCGAGCAGTACTTC.

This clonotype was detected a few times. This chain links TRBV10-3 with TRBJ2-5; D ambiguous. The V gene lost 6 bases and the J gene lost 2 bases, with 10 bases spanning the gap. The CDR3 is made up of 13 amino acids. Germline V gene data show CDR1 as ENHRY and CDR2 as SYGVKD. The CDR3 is CAISPGRQETQYF. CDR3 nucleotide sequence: TGTGCCATCAGCCCCGGACGGCAAGAGACCCAGTACTTC.

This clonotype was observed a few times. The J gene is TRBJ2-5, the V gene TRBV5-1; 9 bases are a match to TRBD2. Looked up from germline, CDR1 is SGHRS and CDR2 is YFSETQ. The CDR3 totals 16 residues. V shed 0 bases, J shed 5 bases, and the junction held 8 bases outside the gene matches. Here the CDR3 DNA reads TGCGCCAGCAGCTTGGCCCTAGCGGGGCATCTGGAGACCCAGTACTTC. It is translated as CASSLALAGHLETQYF.

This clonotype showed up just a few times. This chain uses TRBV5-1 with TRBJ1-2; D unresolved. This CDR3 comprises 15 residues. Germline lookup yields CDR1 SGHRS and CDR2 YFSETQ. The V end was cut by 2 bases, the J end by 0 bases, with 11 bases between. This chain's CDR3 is CASSLYPGSNYGYTF. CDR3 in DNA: TGCGCCAGCAGCTTATACCCGGGATCTAACTATGGCTACACCTTC. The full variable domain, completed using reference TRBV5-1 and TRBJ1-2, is KAGVTQTPRYLIKTRGQQVTLSCSPISGHRSVSWYQQTPGQGLQFLFEYFSETQRNKGNFPGRFSGRQFSNSRSEMNVSTLELGDSALYLCASSLYPGSNYGYTFGSGTRLTVV.

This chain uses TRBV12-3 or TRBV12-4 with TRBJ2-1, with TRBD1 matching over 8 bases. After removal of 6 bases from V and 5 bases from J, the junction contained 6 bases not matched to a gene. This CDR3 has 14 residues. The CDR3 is CASRSGGVDNEQFF. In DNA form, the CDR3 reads TGTGCCAGCAGGTCAGGGGGCGTGGACAATGAGCAGTTCTTC.

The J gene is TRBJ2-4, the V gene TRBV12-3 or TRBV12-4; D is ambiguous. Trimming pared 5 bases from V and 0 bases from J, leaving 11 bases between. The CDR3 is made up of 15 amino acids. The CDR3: CASSHLTLAKNIQYF. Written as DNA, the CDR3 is TGTGCCAGCAGTCACCTAACCCTAGCCAAAAACATTCAGTACTTC.

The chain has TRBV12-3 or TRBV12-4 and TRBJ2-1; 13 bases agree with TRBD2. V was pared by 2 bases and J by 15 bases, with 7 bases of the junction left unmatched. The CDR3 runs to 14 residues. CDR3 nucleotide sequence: TGTGCCAGCAGTTTAACTAGCGGGGGGGCCGGGTCGTTCTTC. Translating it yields CASSLTSGGAGSFF.

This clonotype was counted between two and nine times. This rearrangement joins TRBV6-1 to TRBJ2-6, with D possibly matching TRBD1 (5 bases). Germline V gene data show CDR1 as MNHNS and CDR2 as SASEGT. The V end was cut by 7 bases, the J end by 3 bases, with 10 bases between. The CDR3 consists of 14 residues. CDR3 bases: TGTGCCAGCAATGACAGTGGTGGGGCCAACGTCCTGACTTTC. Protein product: CASNDSGGANVLTF.

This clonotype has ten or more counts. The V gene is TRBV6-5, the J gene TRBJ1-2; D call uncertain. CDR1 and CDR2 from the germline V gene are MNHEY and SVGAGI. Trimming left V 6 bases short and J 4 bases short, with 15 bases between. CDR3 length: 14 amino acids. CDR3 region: CASSRTSTSYGYTF. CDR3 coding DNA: TGTGCCAGCAGCCGGACCAGTACAAGCTATGGCTACACCTTC.

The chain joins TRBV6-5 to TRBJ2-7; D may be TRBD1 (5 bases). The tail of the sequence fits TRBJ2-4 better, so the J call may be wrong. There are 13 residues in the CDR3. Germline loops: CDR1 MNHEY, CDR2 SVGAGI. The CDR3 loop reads CASSLPTENIQYF. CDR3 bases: TGTGCCAGCAGTTTACCGACAGAAAACATTCAGTACTTC.

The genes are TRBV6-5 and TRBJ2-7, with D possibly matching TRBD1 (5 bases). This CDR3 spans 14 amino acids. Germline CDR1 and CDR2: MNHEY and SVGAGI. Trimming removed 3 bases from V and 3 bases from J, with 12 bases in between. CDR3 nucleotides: TGTGCCAGCAGTTATTCTGGACATTTCTACGAGCAGTACTTC. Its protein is CASSYSGHFYEQYF.

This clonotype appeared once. CDR3 residues: CASSLKIAGGPQEQFF. Here the CDR3 DNA reads TGCGCCAGCAGCTTGAAGATTGCGGGAGGCCCACAAGAGCAGTTCTTC. The V call is TRBV5-1, the J call TRBJ2-1, with TRBD2 identical over 8 bases. Unmatched junction bases numbered 13, after V lost 1 base and J lost 10 bases. The CDR3 has 16 residues. CDR1 and CDR2 (germline): SGHRS, YFSETQ.

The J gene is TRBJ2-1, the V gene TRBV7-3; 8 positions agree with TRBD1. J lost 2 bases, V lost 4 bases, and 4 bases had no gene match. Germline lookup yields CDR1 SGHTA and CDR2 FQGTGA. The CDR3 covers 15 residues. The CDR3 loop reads CASSSGQATYNEQFF. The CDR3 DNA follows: TGTGCCAGCAGCTCGGGACAGGCTACCTACAATGAGCAGTTCTTC.

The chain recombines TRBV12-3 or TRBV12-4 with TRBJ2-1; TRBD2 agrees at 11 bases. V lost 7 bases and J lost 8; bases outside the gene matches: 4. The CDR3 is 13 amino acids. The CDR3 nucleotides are TGTGCCAGCACTCTAGCGGGAGGATATGAGCAGTTCTTC. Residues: CASTLAGGYEQFF.

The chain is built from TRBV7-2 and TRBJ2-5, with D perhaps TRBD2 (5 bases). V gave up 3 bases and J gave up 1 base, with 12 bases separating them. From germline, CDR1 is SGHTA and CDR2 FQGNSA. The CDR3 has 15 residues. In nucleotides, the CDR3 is TGTGCCAGCAGCTTGAACGGGGTTACCCAAGAGACCCAGTACTTC. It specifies CASSLNGVTQETQYF.

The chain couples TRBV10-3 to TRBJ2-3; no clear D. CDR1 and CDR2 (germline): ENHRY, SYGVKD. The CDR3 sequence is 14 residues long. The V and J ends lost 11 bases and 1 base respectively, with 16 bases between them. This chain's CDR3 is CAAAVGSGTDTQYF. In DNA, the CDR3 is TGTGCCGCCGCCGTGGGATCTGGCACAGATACGCAGTATTTT.

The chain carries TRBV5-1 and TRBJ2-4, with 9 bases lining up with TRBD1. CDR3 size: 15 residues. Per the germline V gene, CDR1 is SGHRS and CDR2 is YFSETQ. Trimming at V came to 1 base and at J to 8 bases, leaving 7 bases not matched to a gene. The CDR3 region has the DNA TGCGCCAGCAGCTTGAACGACAGGGGGGTTGACATTCAGTACTTC. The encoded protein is CASSLNDRGVDIQYF.

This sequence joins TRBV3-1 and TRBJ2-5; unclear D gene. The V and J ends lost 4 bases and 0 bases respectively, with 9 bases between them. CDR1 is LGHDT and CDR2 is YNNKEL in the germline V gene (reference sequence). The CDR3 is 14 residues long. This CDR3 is CASSRMADQETQYF. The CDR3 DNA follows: TGTGCCAGCAGCCGAATGGCGGACCAAGAGACCCAGTACTTC.